This T cell receptor (beta chain) was obtained from a study of blood T cell repertoires in COVID-19. Overall study: Samples of COVID-19 (acute and convalescent) were obtained from the United States, Italy and Spain. The cDNA or gDNA used as material had been derived from T cells, B-cell-depleted T cells, or PBMCs.

Libraries were prepared by immunoSEQ multiplex PCR; TCRdb keeps only in-frame clonotypes and omits some of them. Among some 150,000 clones, approximately 90% were seen once, and the ten largest hold roughly 2.2%. V was shortened by 0 bases and J by 3 bases, with 11 bases between the two germline ends. The CDR3 is 16 residues long. Germline V CDR1 and CDR2: SGHTA, FQGNSA. Sequenced sample: peripheral blood. The chain links TRBV7-2 to TRBJ2-2; possibly TRBD1 for D (6 bases). The clonotype originates from a woman in her 70s with acute or convalescent COVID-19. This chain's CDR3 is CASSLATGSHTGELFF. The CDR3 DNA reads TGTGCCAGCAGCTTAGCCACAGGGTCCCACACCGGGGAGCTGTTTTTT.